Here is one TCR beta chain with its context. What it binds is unknown. Different DNA sequences within this sample yield the same CDR3. V was clipped by 7 bases and J by 0 bases; unmatched bases: 6. This CDR3 is 14 amino acids long. Germline loops: CDR1 MDHEN, CDR2 SYDVKM. PCR used 60 Vbeta primers and 13 Jbeta primers. Libraries were prepared by immunoSEQ multiplex PCR; TCRdb keeps only in-frame clonotypes and omits some of them. Here the sample spans around 130,000 clones, roughly 80% being singletons. It was healthy bone marrow donors who served as donors. These data belong to a study of cytomegalovirus exposure and HLA in healthy donors. General study findings and limits: Analysis was performed later, and it showed HLA-associated TCR beta chains to be more clonally expanded than equally common others. Later work associated roughly 15,000 TCR beta sequences with HLA alleles at 0.05 false discovery rate. According to the study, some 160 TCR beta chains were cytomegalovirus-associated.

Input material: PBMCs. This clonotype was obtained from a female donor in good health and CMV-seronegative. The rearrangement joins TRBV28 to TRBJ2-7; TRBD1 matches at 7 bases. The chain's CDR3 is CASTPAGGSYEQYF. Written as DNA, the CDR3 is TGTGCCAGCACTCCCGCAGGGGGCTCCTACGAGCAGTACTTC. The full variable domain, its missing parts supplied by reference TRBV28 and TRBJ2-7, is DVKVTQSSRYLVKRTGEKVFLECVQDMDHENMFWYRQDPGLGLRLIYFSYDVKMKEKGDIPEGYSVSREKKERFSLILESASTNQTSMYLCASTPAGGSYEQYFGPGTRLTVT.